This T cell receptor beta chain derives from a study of Graves' ophthalmopathy and Graves' hyperthyroidism. Amplification of TCR beta CDR3 regions used RNA transcripts. The first-round RT-PCR employed HTBI primers together with the Qiagen OneStep RT-PCR kit. A multiplex PCR was then performed as the second round. TCRdb processed the multiplex PCR reads anew with MiXCR; each CDR3 protein has one entry. The sample yields fewer than 650,000 distinct CDR3 sequences, about 20% seen once. The CDR3 contains 12 residues. Trimming removed 6 bases at V and 6 bases at J, with 9 bases between. The germline gives CDR1 SNHLY, CDR2 FYNNEI. This clonotype was seen ten or more times. As yet, its antigen is unknown. Study findings and constraints: Most thyroid clonotypes with frequency above 0.001 were detected in blood too. The study's model predicted ophthalmopathy progression at about 68% sensitivity and 72% to 85% specificity.

The sequence derives from a woman aged 18-29 years with stable Graves' hyperthyroidism. Some clones in this sample may be carry-over from other donors' samples. This chain joins TRBV2 and TRBJ2-4; D is uncertain. Sequencing was done on a sample of peripheral blood. CDR3 amino acids: CASRLTLNIQYF. The DNA of the CDR3 is TGTGCCAGCAGGCTTACATTAAACATTCAGTACTTC.